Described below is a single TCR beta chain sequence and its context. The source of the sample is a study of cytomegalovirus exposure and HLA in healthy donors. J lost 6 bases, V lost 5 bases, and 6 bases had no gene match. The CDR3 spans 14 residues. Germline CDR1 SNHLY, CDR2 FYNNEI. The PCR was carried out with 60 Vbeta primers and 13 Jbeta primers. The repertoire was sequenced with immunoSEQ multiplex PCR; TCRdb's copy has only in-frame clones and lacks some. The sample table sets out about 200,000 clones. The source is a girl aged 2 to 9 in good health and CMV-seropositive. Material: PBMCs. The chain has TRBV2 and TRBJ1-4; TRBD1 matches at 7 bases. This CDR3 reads CASSSGTAYEKLFF. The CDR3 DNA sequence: TGTGCCAGCAGTTCCGGGACAGCCTATGAAAAACTGTTTTTT.